Below, 9 T cell receptor beta chains from the same sample are listed, as sequenced in a study of blood T cells in healthy people across ages. The authors ran a second PCR of about 6 to 11 cycles using a sample-barcoded 5' primer and a J-beta primer mix. MiXCR was run by TCRdb on the 5' RACE reads, yielding one entry per CDR3 protein. In the table there are 1.2 million to 1.5 million distinct CDR3 sequences, 42% of which are singletons. Sequenced input: blood. These receptors all come from a woman younger than 30 in good health.

The chain employs TRBV5-1 and TRBJ2-3, with D perhaps matching TRBD1 (6 bases). V gave up 1 base and J gave up 1 base, with 10 bases separating them. Germline loops: CDR1 SGHRS, CDR2 YFSETQ. The CDR3 runs to 15 residues. Written as DNA, the CDR3 is TGCGCCAGCAGCTTGTCAGGACAGCGCACAGATACGCAGTATTTT. It encodes CASSLSGQRTDTQYF.

The chain is built from TRBV11-2 and TRBJ2-1; 11 positions match TRBD2. The J call may be in error: the DNA end matches TRBJ2-7 better. Germline V gives CDR1 SGHAT, CDR2 FQNNGV. This CDR3 has 17 amino acids. The CDR3 DNA follows: TGTGCCAGCAGCTCAAAACCTACTAGCGGGAGCATCAATGAGCAGTACTTC. This encodes CASSSKPTSGSINEQYF.

This clonotype has only one observation. This chain connects TRBV6-5 to TRBJ2-1, with a weak D call TRBD2 (7 bases). The CDR3 covers 15 residues. Trimming cost V 6 bases and J 3 bases, with 15 bases left between them. Germline assignment: CDR1 MNHEY and CDR2 SVGAGI. The chain's CDR3 is CASRPEGGIYNEQFF. For the CDR3, the DNA is TGTGCCAGCAGACCCGAGGGGGGGATCTACAATGAGCAGTTCTTC.

The chain has TRBV29-1 and TRBJ1-4, with no clear D. The V gene lost 0 bases and the J gene lost 4 bases, with 12 bases spanning the gap. CDR3 length: 15 amino acids. Germline CDR1 and CDR2: SQVTM and ANQGSEA. CDR3 region: CSVEDGREDNEKLFF. CDR3 bases: TGCAGCGTTGAAGATGGGCGGGAAGATAATGAAAAACTGTTTTTT.

The chain's CDR3 is CASSFGAGFGLYEQYF. The CDR3 DNA is TGTGCCAGCAGCTTTGGGGCGGGTTTCGGCTTGTACGAGCAGTACTTC. The chain uses TRBV5-6 and TRBJ2-7, with D tentatively TRBD1 or TRBD2 (5 bases each). V lost 2 bases to trimming and J lost 4 bases, with 19 bases between them. CDR3 size: 16 residues. Germline V CDR1 and CDR2: SGHDT, YYEEEE. Filled out from reference TRBV5-6 and TRBJ2-7, the complete variable domain reads DAGVTQSPTHLIKTRGQQVTLRCSPKSGHDTVSWYQQALGQGPQFIFQYYEEEERQRGNFPDRFSGHQFPNYSSELNVNALLLGDSALYLCASSFGAGFGLYEQYFGPGTRLTVT.

This chain uses TRBV7-9 with TRBJ1-5, with 7 positions matching TRBD1. The J segment lost 7 bases and the V segment lost 0 bases, leaving 12 bases of the junction unmatched. Germline V gives CDR1 SEHNR, CDR2 FQNEAQ (reference sequence). This CDR3 has 17 residues. CDR3 sequence (DNA): TGTGCCAGCAGCTTAGCCGAATTAGACAGGGAGAGGCAGCCCCAGCATTTT. This encodes CASSLAELDRERQPQHF. The variable domain in full, with the rest retrieved from reference TRBV7-9 and TRBJ1-5, is DTGVSQNPRHKITKRGQNVTFRCDPISEHNRLYWYRQTLGQGPEFLTYFQNEAQLEKSRLLSDRFSAERPKGSFSTLEIQRTEQGDSAMYLCASSLAELDRERQPQHFGDGTRLSIL.

The chain is built from TRBV4-1 and TRBJ1-1; D unresolved. The V end lost 1 base, the J end lost 0 bases, and 9 bases lay between the germline ends. The CDR3 runs 15 residues. Germline V lookup: CDR1 MGHRA, CDR2 YSYEKL. The CDR3 bases are TGCGCCAGCAGCCAAGGAGAAGTTATGAACACTGAAGCTTTCTTT. Encoded protein: CASSQGEVMNTEAFF.

The chain combines TRBV9 with TRBJ2-1; D possibly corresponds to TRBD1 (5 bases). CDR3 length: 17 residues. Germline V lookup: CDR1 SGDLS, CDR2 YYNGEE. Between the trimmed V and J ends, which lost 1 base and 0 bases, there was a span of 14 bases. CDR3 in amino acids: CASSVWGDLSSYNEQFF. In nucleotides, the CDR3 is TGTGCCAGCAGCGTATGGGGCGACTTAAGCTCCTACAATGAGCAGTTCTTC.

This rearrangement joins TRBV6-2 or TRBV6-3 to TRBJ2-1; possibly TRBD1 for D (6 bases). Trimming cost V 0 bases and J 12 bases, with 27 bases left between them. Germline assignment: CDR1 MNHEY and CDR2 SVGEGT. The CDR3 totals 18 residues. CDR3 sequence: CASSYSGWAGDGGKVQFF. CDR3 bases: TGTGCCAGCAGTTACTCGGGTTGGGCAGGGGATGGGGGCAAGGTGCAGTTCTTC.